This T cell receptor beta chain emerged from a study of a mutant IDH1 vaccine in newly diagnosed glioma. Overall study: Vaccines were first given 4-6 weeks after radiotherapy alone, or with temozolomide cycles. Treated individuals were 62.5% male and about 38% female, averaging 40.4 years of age.

This clone was detected a few times. Antigen: not known. Measured with immunoSEQ multiplex PCR; TCRdb has only the in-frame clones, and not every one. Of about 27,000 clones in the sample, around four fifths were seen once. The CDR3 is made up of 13 amino acids. From germline, CDR1 is MNHEY and CDR2 SVGAGI. V gave up 2 bases and J gave up 8 bases, with 7 bases separating them. The time point was: week 35, safety follow-up. In every dose of vaccine, 300 ug of mutant IDH1 20-mer peptide was given alongside topical imiquimod. Study-wide results and limits: Induction of immune responses by the vaccine occurred in about 93% of patients.

The rearrangement joins TRBV6-5 to TRBJ1-6; D ambiguous. The receptor comes from a man aged 30 to 45 with glioma. Sample: PBMCs, taken from a glioma patient whose treatment included an IDH1 peptide vaccine. CDR3 sequence (DNA): TGTGCCAGCAGTTACAGGGAGGATTCACCCCTCCACTTT. Translated, it gives CASSYREDSPLHF.